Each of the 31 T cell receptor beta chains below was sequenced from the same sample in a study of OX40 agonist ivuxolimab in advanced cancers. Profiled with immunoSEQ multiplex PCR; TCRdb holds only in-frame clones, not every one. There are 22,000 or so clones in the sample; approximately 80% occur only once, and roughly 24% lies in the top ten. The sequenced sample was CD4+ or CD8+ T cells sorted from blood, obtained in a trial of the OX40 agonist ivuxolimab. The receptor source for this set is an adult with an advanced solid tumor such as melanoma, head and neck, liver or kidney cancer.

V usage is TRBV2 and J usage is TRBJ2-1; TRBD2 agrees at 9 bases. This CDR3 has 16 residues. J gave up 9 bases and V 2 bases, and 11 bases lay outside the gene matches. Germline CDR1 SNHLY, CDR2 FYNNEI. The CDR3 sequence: CASSETREGLLSEQFF. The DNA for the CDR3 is TGTGCCAGCAGTGAAACGCGGGAGGGCCTCTTAAGTGAGCAGTTCTTC.

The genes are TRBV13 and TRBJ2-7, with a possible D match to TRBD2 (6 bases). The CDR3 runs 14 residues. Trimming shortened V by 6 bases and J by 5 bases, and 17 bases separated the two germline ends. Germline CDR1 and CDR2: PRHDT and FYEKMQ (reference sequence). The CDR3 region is CASRGGPLSDEQYF. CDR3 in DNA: TGTGCCAGCAGAGGAGGGCCTCTTTCGGACGAGCAGTACTTC. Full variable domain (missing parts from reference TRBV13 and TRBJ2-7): AAGVIQSPRHLIKEKRETATLKCYPIPRHDTVYWYQQGPGQDPQFLISFYEKMQSDKGSIPDRFSAQQFSDYHSELNMSSLELGDSALYFCASRGGPLSDEQYFGPGTRLTVT.

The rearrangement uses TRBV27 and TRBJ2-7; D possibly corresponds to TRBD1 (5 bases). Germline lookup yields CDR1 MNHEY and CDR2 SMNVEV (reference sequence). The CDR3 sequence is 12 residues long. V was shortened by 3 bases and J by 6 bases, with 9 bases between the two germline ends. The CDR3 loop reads CASSFQGTEQYF. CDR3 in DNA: TGTGCCAGCAGTTTCCAGGGAACCGAGCAGTACTTC.

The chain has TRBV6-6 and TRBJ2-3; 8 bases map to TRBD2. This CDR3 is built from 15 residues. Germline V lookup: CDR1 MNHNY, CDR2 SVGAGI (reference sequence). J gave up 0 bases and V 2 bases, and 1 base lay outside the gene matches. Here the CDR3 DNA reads TGTGCCAGCAGTTACGCGGGAGGTAGCACAGATACGCAGTATTTT. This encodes CASSYAGGSTDTQYF.

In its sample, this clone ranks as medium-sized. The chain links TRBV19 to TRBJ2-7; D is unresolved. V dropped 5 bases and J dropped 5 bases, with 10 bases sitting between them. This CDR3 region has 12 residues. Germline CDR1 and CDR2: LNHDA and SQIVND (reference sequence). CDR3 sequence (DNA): TGTGCCAGTAGTCCAAACGTCCACGAGCAGTACTTC. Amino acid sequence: CASSPNVHEQYF.

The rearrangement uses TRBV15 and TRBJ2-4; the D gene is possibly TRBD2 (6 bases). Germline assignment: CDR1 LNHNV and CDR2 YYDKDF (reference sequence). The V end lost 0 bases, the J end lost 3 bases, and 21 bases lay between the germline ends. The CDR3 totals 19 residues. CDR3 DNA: TGTGCCACCAGCAGAGAGGGGGGAAGGGGTAGCCGAGGCAAAAACATTCAGTACTTC. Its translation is CATSREGGRGSRGKNIQYF.

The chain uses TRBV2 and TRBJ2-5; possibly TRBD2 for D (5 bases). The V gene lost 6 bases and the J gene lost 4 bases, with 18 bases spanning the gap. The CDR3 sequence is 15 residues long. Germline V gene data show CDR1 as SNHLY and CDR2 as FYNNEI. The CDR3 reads CASSSIRPEGETQYF. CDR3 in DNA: TGTGCCAGCAGCTCCATCCGACCCGAGGGAGAGACCCAGTACTTC.

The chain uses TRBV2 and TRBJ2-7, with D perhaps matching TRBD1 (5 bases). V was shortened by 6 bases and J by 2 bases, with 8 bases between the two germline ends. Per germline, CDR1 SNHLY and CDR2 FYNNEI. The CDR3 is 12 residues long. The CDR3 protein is CASRSGTYEQYF. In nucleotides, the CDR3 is TGTGCCAGCAGGTCAGGGACCTACGAGCAGTACTTC. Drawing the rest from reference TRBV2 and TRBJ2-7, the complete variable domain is EPEVTQTPSHQVTQMGQEVILRCVPISNHLYFYWYRQILGQKVEFLVSFYNNEISEKSEIFDDQFSVERPDGSNFTLKIRSTKLEDSAMYFCASRSGTYEQYFGPGTRLTVT.

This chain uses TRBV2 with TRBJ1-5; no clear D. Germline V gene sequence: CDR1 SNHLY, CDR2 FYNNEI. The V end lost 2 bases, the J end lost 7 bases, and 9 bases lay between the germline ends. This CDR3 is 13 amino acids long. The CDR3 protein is CASSELQMQPQHF. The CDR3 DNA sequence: TGTGCCAGCAGTGAACTCCAGATGCAGCCCCAGCATTTT.

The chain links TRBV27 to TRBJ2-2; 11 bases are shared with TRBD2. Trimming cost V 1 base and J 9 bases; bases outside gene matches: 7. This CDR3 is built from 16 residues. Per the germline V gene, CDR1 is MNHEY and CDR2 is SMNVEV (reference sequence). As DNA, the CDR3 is TGTGCCAGCAGTTTATATAGCGGGAGGGCCCTCTGGGAGCTGTTTTTT. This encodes CASSLYSGRALWELFF.

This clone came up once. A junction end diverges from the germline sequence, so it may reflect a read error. In DNA form, the CDR3 reads TGTGCCAGCAGTTACACAACTAGCGGGGGCTACGAGCGGTACTTC. This translates into CASSYTTSGGYERYF. The chain combines TRBV6-5 with TRBJ2-7; 11 nucleotides agree with TRBD2. This CDR3 region has 15 residues. Germline assignment: CDR1 MNHEY and CDR2 SVGAGI.

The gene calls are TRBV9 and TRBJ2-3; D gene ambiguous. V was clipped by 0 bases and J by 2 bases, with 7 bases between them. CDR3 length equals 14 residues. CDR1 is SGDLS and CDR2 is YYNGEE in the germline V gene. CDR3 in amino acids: CASSVEWATDTQYF. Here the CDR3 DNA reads TGTGCCAGCAGCGTAGAATGGGCCACAGATACGCAGTATTTT.

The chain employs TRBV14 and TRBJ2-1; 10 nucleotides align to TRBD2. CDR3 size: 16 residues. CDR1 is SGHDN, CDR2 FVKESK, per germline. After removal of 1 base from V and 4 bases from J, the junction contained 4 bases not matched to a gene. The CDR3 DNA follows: TGTGCCAGCAGCCAAGCAACTAGCGGGATATACAATGAGCAGTTCTTC. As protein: CASSQATSGIYNEQFF.

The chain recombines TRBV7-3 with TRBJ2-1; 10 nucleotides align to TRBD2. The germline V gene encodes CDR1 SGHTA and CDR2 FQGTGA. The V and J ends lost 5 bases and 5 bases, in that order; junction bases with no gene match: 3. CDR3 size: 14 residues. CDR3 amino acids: CASSPAGGNNEQFF. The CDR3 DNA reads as TGTGCCAGCAGCCCAGCGGGAGGGAACAATGAGCAGTTCTTC.

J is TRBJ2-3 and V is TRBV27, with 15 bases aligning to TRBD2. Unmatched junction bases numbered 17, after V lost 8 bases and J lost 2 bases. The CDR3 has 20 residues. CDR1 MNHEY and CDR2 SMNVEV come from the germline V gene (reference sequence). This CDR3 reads CASLPPGLAGGLGTTDTQYF. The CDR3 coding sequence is TGTGCCAGCCTGCCCCCCGGACTAGCGGGGGGGCTTGGTACCACAGATACGCAGTATTTT.

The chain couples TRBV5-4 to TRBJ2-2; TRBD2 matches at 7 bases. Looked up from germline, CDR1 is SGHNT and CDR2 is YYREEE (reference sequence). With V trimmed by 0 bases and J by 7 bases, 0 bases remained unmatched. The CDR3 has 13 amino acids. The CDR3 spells CASSLAGGGELFF. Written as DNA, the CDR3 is TGTGCCAGCAGCTTGGCGGGAGGCGGGGAGCTGTTTTTT.

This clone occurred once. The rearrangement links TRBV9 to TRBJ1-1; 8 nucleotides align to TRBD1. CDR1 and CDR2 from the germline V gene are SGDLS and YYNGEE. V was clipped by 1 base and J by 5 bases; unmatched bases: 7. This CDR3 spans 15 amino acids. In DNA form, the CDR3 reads TGTGCCAGCAGCGTATTTACAGGGGGGAGAACTGAAGCTTTCTTT. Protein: CASSVFTGGRTEAFF.

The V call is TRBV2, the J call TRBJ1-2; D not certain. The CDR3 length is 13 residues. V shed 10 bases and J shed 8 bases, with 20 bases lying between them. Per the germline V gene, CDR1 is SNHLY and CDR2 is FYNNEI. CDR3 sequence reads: CATMPGWGFGYTF. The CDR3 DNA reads TGTGCCACAATGCCCGGTTGGGGATTCGGCTACACCTTC.

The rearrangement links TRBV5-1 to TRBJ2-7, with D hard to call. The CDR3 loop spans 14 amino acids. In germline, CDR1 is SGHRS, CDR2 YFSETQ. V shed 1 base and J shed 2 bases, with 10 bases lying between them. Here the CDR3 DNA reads TGCGCCAGCAGCTTGTTTTTAGAGGCCTACGAGCAGTACTTC. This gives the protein CASSLFLEAYEQYF.

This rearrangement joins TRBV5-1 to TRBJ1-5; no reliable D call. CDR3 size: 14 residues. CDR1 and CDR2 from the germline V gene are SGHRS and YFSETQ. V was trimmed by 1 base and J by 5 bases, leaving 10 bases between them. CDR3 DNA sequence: TGCGCCAGCAGCTTGCTGGGAGCAGATCAGCCCCAGCATTTT. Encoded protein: CASSLLGADQPQHF.

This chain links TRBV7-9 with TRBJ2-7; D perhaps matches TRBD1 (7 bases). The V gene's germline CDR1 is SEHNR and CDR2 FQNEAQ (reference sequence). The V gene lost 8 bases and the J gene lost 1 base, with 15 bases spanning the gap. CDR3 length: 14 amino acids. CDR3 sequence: CASRGRGASYEQYF. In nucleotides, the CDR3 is TGTGCCAGCCGGGGCAGGGGGGCTTCCTACGAGCAGTACTTC.

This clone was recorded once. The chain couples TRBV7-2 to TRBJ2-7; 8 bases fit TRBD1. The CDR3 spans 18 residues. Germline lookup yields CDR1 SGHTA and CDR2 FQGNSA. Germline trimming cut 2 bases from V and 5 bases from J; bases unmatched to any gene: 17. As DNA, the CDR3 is TGTGCCAGCAGCTTATGGCGGACGACGGCGCGACAGGGGAACGAGCAGTACTTC. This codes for CASSLWRTTARQGNEQYF. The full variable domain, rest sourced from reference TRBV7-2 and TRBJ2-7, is GAGVSQSPSNKVTEKGKDVELRCDPISGHTALYWYRQSLGQGLEFLIYFQGNSAPDKSGLPSDRFSAERTGGSVSTLTIQRTQQEDSAVYLCASSLWRTTARQGNEQYFGPGTRLTVT.

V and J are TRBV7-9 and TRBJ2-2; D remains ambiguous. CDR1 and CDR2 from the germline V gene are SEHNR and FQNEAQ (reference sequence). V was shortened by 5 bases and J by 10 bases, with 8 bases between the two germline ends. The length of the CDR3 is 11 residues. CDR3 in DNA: TGTGCCAGCAGCCCCTCGGAGGAGCTGTTTTTT. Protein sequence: CASSPSEELFF.

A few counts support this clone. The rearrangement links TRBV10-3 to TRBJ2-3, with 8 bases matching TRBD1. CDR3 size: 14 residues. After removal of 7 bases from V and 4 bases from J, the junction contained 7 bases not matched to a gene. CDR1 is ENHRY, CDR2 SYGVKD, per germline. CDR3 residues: CAINGQGGSDTQYF. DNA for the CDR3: TGTGCCATCAACGGACAGGGCGGATCAGATACGCAGTATTTT.

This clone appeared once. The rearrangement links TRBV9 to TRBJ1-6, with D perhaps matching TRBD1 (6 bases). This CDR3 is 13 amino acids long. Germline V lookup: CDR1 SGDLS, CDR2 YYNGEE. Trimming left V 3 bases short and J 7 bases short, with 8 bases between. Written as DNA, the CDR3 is TGTGCCAGCAGCGCTACAGGGAATTCACCCCTCCACTTT. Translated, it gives CASSATGNSPLHF.

The CDR3 nucleotides are TGTGCCAGCAGCGTAATGGGTGTCGAGGACGAGCAGTACTTC. Amino acid sequence: CASSVMGVEDEQYF. J is TRBJ2-7 and V is TRBV9; D is uncertain. Germline lookup yields CDR1 SGDLS and CDR2 YYNGEE. V dropped 1 base and J dropped 5 bases, with 13 bases sitting between them. The CDR3 totals 14 residues.

The DNA of the CDR3 is TGTGCCAGCAGCGTAGAGGCGGGGGTTACGCAAGAGACCCAGTACTTC. It codes for CASSVEAGVTQETQYF. The J gene is TRBJ2-5, the V gene TRBV9; TRBD2 aligns across 7 bases. V was pared by 0 bases and J by 2 bases, with 7 bases of the junction left unmatched. The CDR3 has 16 residues. In germline, CDR1 is SGDLS, CDR2 YYNGEE.

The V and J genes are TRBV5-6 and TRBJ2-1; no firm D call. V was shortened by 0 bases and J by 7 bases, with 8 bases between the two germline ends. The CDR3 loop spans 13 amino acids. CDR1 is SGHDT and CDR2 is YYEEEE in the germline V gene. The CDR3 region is CASSLASGNEQFF. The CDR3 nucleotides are TGTGCCAGCAGCTTGGCGTCCGGGAATGAGCAGTTCTTC.

The CDR3 loop reads CASSEIGELFF. CDR3 nucleotide sequence: TGTGCCAGTAGCGAGATCGGGGAGCTGTTTTTT. The chain employs TRBV19 and TRBJ2-2; the D is unclear. CDR3 length equals 11 residues. V lost 6 bases and J 7 bases, leaving 6 bases between the germline ends. The germline gives CDR1 LNHDA, CDR2 SQIVND (reference sequence). The full variable domain, in which reference TRBV19 and TRBJ2-2 provide the parts outside the CDR3, is DGGITQSPKYLFRKEGQNVTLSCEQNLNHDAMYWYRQDPGQGLRLIYYSQIVNDFQKGDIAEGYSVSREKKESFPLTVTSAQKNPTAFYLCASSEIGELFFGEGSRLTVL.

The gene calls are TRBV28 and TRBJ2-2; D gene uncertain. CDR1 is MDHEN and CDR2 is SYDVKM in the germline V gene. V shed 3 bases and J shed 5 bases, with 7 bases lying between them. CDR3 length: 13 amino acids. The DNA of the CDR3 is TGTGCCAGCAGTTTTACCGGTACCGGGGAGCTGTTTTTT. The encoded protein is CASSFTGTGELFF. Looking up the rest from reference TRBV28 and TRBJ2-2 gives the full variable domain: DVKVTQSSRYLVKRTGEKVFLECVQDMDHENMFWYRQDPGLGLRLIYFSYDVKMKEKGDIPEGYSVSREKKERFSLILESASTNQTSMYLCASSFTGTGELFFGEGSRLTVL.

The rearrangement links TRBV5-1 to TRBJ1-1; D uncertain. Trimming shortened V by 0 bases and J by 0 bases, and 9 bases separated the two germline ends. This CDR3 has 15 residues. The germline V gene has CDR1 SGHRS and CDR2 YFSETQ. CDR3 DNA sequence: TGCGCCAGCAGCTTGGCGCCAACATTGAACACTGAAGCTTTCTTT. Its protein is CASSLAPTLNTEAFF.